This entry lists 13 T cell receptor beta chains sequenced from one sample in a study of CD8 T cells in ankylosing spondylitis. TCRdb re-derived calls from the 5' RACE reads in MiXCR, one entry per CDR3 protein. The repertoire holds nearly 250,000 distinct CDR3 sequences, with roughly 32% as singletons. Sequenced sample: blood, either unsorted or a sorted T cell fraction (not recorded which). The receptors originated from a male donor with ankylosing spondylitis or in good health (not recorded which).

This clonotype appeared a few times. This chain joins TRBV6-5 and TRBJ1-6, with 9 bases identical to TRBD1. This CDR3 is 16 amino acids long. Trimming at V came to 0 bases and at J to 9 bases, leaving 6 bases not matched to a gene. Germline V gene data show CDR1 as MNHEY and CDR2 as SVGAGI. The CDR3 loop reads CASSYSLGQGGSPLHF. DNA for the CDR3: TGTGCCAGCAGTTACTCCCTGGGACAGGGCGGTTCACCCCTCCACTTT.

The chain is built from TRBV4-1 and TRBJ2-1; 8 bases fit TRBD2. Germline V gene lookup returns CDR1 MGHRA and CDR2 YSYEKL. V trimming: 6 bases; J trimming: 9 bases; junction bases outside the gene matches: 16. The CDR3 loop spans 16 amino acids. In DNA, the CDR3 is TGCGCCAGCAGTTATGACCCCAGCGGGGGACTCTTTGAGCAGTTCTTC. Residues: CASSYDPSGGLFEQFF.

The chain joins TRBV20-1 to TRBJ2-4; TRBD1 is a possible D gene (6 bases). V shed 0 bases and J shed 0 bases, with 9 bases lying between them. Germline V gene data show CDR1 as DFQATT and CDR2 as SNEGSKA (reference sequence). CDR3 length equals 15 residues. CDR3 amino acids: CSARDRTVAKNIQYF. The CDR3 DNA reads as TGCAGTGCTAGAGATCGGACAGTAGCCAAAAACATTCAGTACTTC.

This clonotype was recorded a few times. The rearrangement links TRBV12-3 or TRBV12-4 to TRBJ2-1, with unresolved D. V was trimmed by 8 bases and J by 8 bases, leaving 10 bases between them. The CDR3 runs 11 residues. This CDR3 is CASGTNYEQFF. The CDR3 DNA sequence: TGTGCCAGCGGAACCAACTATGAGCAGTTCTTC.

The rearrangement links TRBV20-1 to TRBJ2-7, with TRBD1 matching 7 bases. V lost 6 bases, J lost 6 bases, and 14 bases stayed unmatched. Germline V CDR1 and CDR2: DFQATT, SNEGSKA (reference sequence). This CDR3 has 14 amino acids. In nucleotides, the CDR3 is TGCAGTGCGGGTCGACAGGGACGACGAGGCGAGCAGTACTTC. Encoded protein: CSAGRQGRRGEQYF.

The V and J genes are TRBV2 and TRBJ2-3; tentatively, D is TRBD1 (6 bases). Germline lookup yields CDR1 SNHLY and CDR2 FYNNEI. The CDR3 is made up of 15 amino acids. Trimming took 1 base from V and 4 from J, leaving 12 bases between them. The chain's CDR3 is CASSEDRQGSDTQYF. In nucleotides, the CDR3 is TGTGCCAGCAGTGAAGACCGTCAGGGGTCAGATACGCAGTATTTT.

V gene TRBV5-1 combines with J gene TRBJ1-2; a weak D match, TRBD1 (6 bases). V was shortened by 5 bases and J by 10 bases, with 21 bases between the two germline ends. The length of the CDR3 is 14 residues. Germline CDR1 and CDR2: SGHRS and YFSETQ. CDR3 residues: CASRPQGGPAVYTF. The CDR3 nucleotides read TGCGCCAGCAGACCACAGGGAGGTCCAGCTGTCTACACCTTC.

The chain has TRBV28 and TRBJ2-7; D possibly matches TRBD1 or TRBD2 (5 bases each). Per the germline V gene, CDR1 is MDHEN and CDR2 is SYDVKM. The CDR3 is made up of 14 amino acids. Trimming left V 3 bases short and J 7 bases short, with 16 bases between. The CDR3 DNA sequence: TGTGCCAGCAGTTTTCGTGTGGGCTGGGGGGAGCAGTACTTC. Translated, it gives CASSFRVGWGEQYF.

This clonotype was detected a few times. The chain joins TRBV11-2 to TRBJ2-3, with TRBD2 identical over 8 bases. The CDR3 covers 16 residues. With V trimmed by 7 bases and J by 1 base, 10 bases remained unmatched. Germline CDR1 SGHAT, CDR2 FQNNGV. The CDR3 DNA follows: TGTGCCAGCACCCCTCTTAGCGGGGACCGCACAGATACGCAGTATTTT. It is translated as CASTPLSGDRTDTQYF.

The sample holds a few counts of this clonotype. The V and J genes are TRBV20-1 and TRBJ2-3; 12 bases match TRBD2. V gave up 5 bases and J gave up 3 bases; unmatched junction bases: 9. This CDR3 comprises 16 residues. Germline CDR1 reads DFQATT; CDR2 reads SNEGSKA (reference sequence). CDR3 region: CSAPSGGADRTDTQYF. In DNA form, the CDR3 reads TGCAGTGCTCCTAGCGGGGGGGCCGATCGAACAGATACGCAGTATTTT.

In its sample, this clonotype was seen a few times. This chain joins TRBV15 and TRBJ2-1; D might be TRBD1 or TRBD2, each matching 6 bases. This CDR3 contains 16 residues. CDR1 is LNHNV, CDR2 YYDKDF, per germline (reference sequence). V was clipped by 1 base and J by 9 bases, with 19 bases between them. CDR3 in amino acids: CATSRGGELGGTEQFF. CDR3 sequence (DNA): TGTGCCACCAGCAGAGGGGGCGAGTTGGGGGGCACTGAGCAGTTCTTC.

The V gene is TRBV29-1, the J gene TRBJ2-1; D remains ambiguous. CDR1 is SQVTM and CDR2 is ANQGSEA in the germline V gene. With 4 bases removed from V and 7 bases from J, the gap between germline ends came to 5 bases. The CDR3 is made up of 10 amino acids. The CDR3 protein is CSVARNEQFF. The CDR3 nucleotides are TGCAGCGTTGCTCGGAATGAGCAGTTCTTC.

This clonotype was seen just once. V gene TRBV4-2 combines with J gene TRBJ1-2; D gene uncertain. CDR1 and CDR2 (germline): LGHNA, YNFKEQ. There are 11 residues in the CDR3. Between the trimmed V and J ends, which lost 1 base and 7 bases, there was a span of 4 bases. This chain's CDR3 is CASSQAGGYTF. CDR3 in DNA: TGTGCCAGCAGCCAAGCCGGTGGCTACACCTTC.